A selection of T cell receptor beta chains follows, all from one sample in a study of T-cell memory formation after mild COVID-19. TCRdb independently ran MiXCR on the 5' RACE reads; one entry per CDR3 protein. The data show roughly 240,000 distinct CDR3 sequences, with 15% to 20% seen just once and around 23% held by the top ten. Material: PBMCs or a T cell subset sorted from them (not recorded which). The receptors here all came from a man between 18 and 35 years old who had mild COVID-19 (a few samples of this study predate the infection). Cell type and time point are not known. The CDR3 runs from the conserved cysteine through the conserved F or W. Each record gives: J gene, D gene, V gene, clone size, CDR3 DNA, CDR3 protein. The D gene is left open where the match is weak. The size entry is marked missing in some rows and otherwise reads once, few, many or a size class.

>TRBJ1-2|NA|TRBV6-5|many
TGTGCCAGCGTGTACGGTTCCCCCCCCCTCTACACCTTC
CASVYGSPPLYTF
>TRBJ1-5|NA|TRBV5-1|many
TGCGCCAGCAGCTTACGTGGCGAACCCAATCAGCCCCAGCATTTT
CASSLRGEPNQPQHF
>TRBJ2-3|NA|TRBV5-1|NA
TGCGCCAGCAGCTTCGATCCCCGACCGGATACGCAGTATTTT
CASSFDPRPDTQYF
>TRBJ2-2|NA|TRBV7-2|NA
TGTGCCAGCAGCCCTAGACTCATATTGAACACCGGGGAGCTGTTTTTT
CASSPRLILNTGELFF
>TRBJ1-1|NA|TRBV19|NA
TGTGCCAGTAACGGGGGCGCGATGAACACTGAAGCTTTCTTT
CASNGGAMNTEAFF
>TRBJ2-1|TRBD1|TRBV5-1|few
TGCGCCAGCAGTGGACAGGGGGCGAGGAATGAGCAGTTCTTC
CASSGQGARNEQFF
>TRBJ1-1|NA|TRBV7-9|NA
TGTGCCAGCAGCTTAGAAGTTGAGAATGAAGCTTTCTTT
CASSLEVENEAFF
>TRBJ2-2|NA|TRBV6-4|few
TGTGCCAGCAGTGACGGGTTAACCGGGGAGCTGTTTTTT
CASSDGLTGELFF
>TRBJ1-5|NA|TRBV5-5|NA
TGTGCCAGCAGCCGATCCGGACAGATCAATCAGCCCCAGCATTTT
CASSRSGQINQPQHF
>TRBJ1-2|NA|TRBV29-1|NA
TGCAGCGTTGGGGCCCCGGACGGCTATGGCTACACCTTC
CSVGAPDGYGYTF
>TRBJ2-7|NA|TRBV29-1|NA
TGCAGCGTTGTGTCCCAGGGGGGCTACGAGCAGTACTTC
CSVVSQGGYEQYF
>TRBJ2-2|NA|TRBV7-9|NA
TGTGCCAGCACCCCATACCCTCGTTCCGGGGAGCTGTTTTTT
CASTPYPRSGELFF
>TRBJ1-4|NA|TRBV12-3/TRBV12-4|NA
TGTGCCAGCAGGCAAAGTGAAAAACTGTTTTTT
CASRQSEKLFF
>TRBJ2-7|NA|TRBV20-1|few
TGCAGTGCTCAGGGGTCCGACGAGCAGTACTTC
CSAQGSDEQYF
>TRBJ2-5|NA|TRBV6-5|NA
TGTGCCAGCAGCACCATAGGGCAAGAGACCCAGTACTTC
CASSTIGQETQYF
>TRBJ2-1|NA|TRBV20-1|few
TGCAGTGCTAGAGATCGGAATGAGCAGTTCTTC
CSARDRNEQFF
>TRBJ2-5|TRBD2|TRBV5-5|NA
TGTGCCAGCAGCGCCGGACTAGCGGGGGCCCGGGGAGAGACCCAGTACTTC
CASSAGLAGARGETQYF
>TRBJ2-3|NA|TRBV7-2|many
TGTGCCAGCAGCTTCAGGAGGCCGGATACGCAGTATTTT
CASSFRRPDTQYF
>TRBJ2-2|NA|TRBV19|few
TGTGCCAGTAGAGACCCGACGGGAAAAACGAACACCGGGGAGCTGTTTTTT
CASRDPTGKTNTGELFF
>TRBJ1-1|NA|TRBV6-5|few
TGTGCCAGCAGTTCGGCGTGGGGCAGACTTACCACTGAAGCTTTCTTT
CASSSAWGRLTTEAFF
>TRBJ1-3|NA|TRBV10-3|NA
TGTGCCATCGGACAGCATATCTCTGGAAACACCATATATTTT
CAIGQHISGNTIYF
>TRBJ2-2|NA|TRBV4-3|NA
TGCGCCAGCAGCCCCTTGACTCGGGGTCACGGCGGGGAGCTGTTTTTT
CASSPLTRGHGGELFF
>TRBJ2-3|TRBD2|TRBV4-3|few
TGCGCCAGCAGCCAAGAGGGTCGGCGGGGGATAAGCACAGATACGCAGTATTTT
CASSQEGRRGISTDTQYF
>TRBJ2-3|TRBD2|TRBV9|few
TGTGCCAGCCCCGACCAGCGGGGAACAGATACGCAGTATTTT
CASPDQRGTDTQYF
>TRBJ2-1|NA|TRBV7-2|few
TGTGCCAGCAGCCCCGAAATCCCCTACAATGAGCAGTTCTTC
CASSPEIPYNEQFF
>TRBJ2-5|TRBD2|TRBV5-1|few
TGCGCCAGCAGCCTAGGACTAGCGGACGATCAAGAGACCCAGTACTTC
CASSLGLADDQETQYF
>TRBJ2-5|NA|TRBV29-1|NA
TGCAGCGTTGAATTTAGGGGCTTAGGAGAGACCCAGTACTTC
CSVEFRGLGETQYF
>TRBJ1-2|NA|TRBV29-1|NA
TGCAGCGGAGAAGTGGCTAACTATGGCTACACCTTC
CSGEVANYGYTF
>TRBJ2-5|NA|TRBV7-6|few
TGTGCCAGCAGCTTCCTTGGGGAAGCTCAAGAGACCCAGTACTTC
CASSFLGEAQETQYF
>TRBJ2-1|NA|TRBV28|many
TGTGCCAGCATGGTCTCCTCCAATGAGCAGTTCTTC
CASMVSSNEQFF
>TRBJ2-4|NA|TRBV5-6|few
TGTGCCAGCAGCCGTTTGGGCATTCAGTACTTC
CASSRLGIQYF
>TRBJ1-4|TRBD1|TRBV15|NA
TGTGCCACCAGCAGCCGGGACAGGGGGCATGAAAAACTGTTTTTT
CATSSRDRGHEKLFF
>TRBJ2-5|NA|TRBV23-1|few
TGCGCCAGCAGTCAACGTCTCGGGGAGGTAAAAGAGACCCAGTACTTC
CASSQRLGEVKETQYF
>TRBJ2-3|NA|TRBV12-3/TRBV12-4|NA
TGTGCCAGCAGGTCCACAGGGTTAGATACGCAGTATTTT
CASRSTGLDTQYF
>TRBJ2-1|NA|TRBV7-9|few
TGTGCCAGCAGCTTAGCGATGCGGGCGGAGCAGTTCTTC
CASSLAMRAEQFF
>TRBJ2-5|NA|TRBV27|NA
TGTGCCAGCAGTATTACACCCCAAGAGACCCAGTACTTC
CASSITPQETQYF
>TRBJ1-2|NA|TRBV10-1|few
TGCGCCAGCAGTGATCAACAGGGAGTAGGCTACACCTTC
CASSDQQGVGYTF
>TRBJ2-7|NA|TRBV11-2|few
TGTGCCAGCAGCTTAGTCGGGGGCCCTTACGAGCAGTACTTC
CASSLVGGPYEQYF